This T cell receptor (beta chain) is drawn from a study of T-cell reconstitution after alpha-beta-depleted transplantation in children. Study outcomes and limitations: The main origin of T-cell counts and diversity one year after transplant was newly produced T cells. From surviving recipient T cells and thymic progenitors came the high day-60 TCRbeta diversity observed in some patients.

This clonotype was seen at least ten times. Antigen: not known. The length of the CDR3 is 14 residues. V was cut by 0 bases and J by 4 bases, with 7 bases left in between. Germline CDR1 is LGHDT and CDR2 is YNNKEL (reference sequence). A library of TCRbeta sequences, prepared with unique molecular identifiers, was generated. Using its own MiXCR run on the PCR reads, TCRdb lists one record per CDR3 protein. This sample has 65,000 to 85,000 distinct CDR3 sequences; approximately 10% occur once, and the top ten carry over 10%. The V call is TRBV3-1, the J call TRBJ1-5; D is uncertain. The source material was PBMCs, sampled before TCRalphabeta/CD19-depleted stem cell transplant. The TCR sequence derives from a boy under 18 with acute myeloid leukemia, due to receive a stem cell transplant. CDR3 DNA: TGTGCCAGCAGCCAAGATCTGTTGAATCAGCCCCAGCATTTT. Translating gives CASSQDLLNQPQHF.